These T cell receptor beta chains were read from a single sample in a study of radiation and T cells in renal cell carcinoma. Data came from immunoSEQ multiplex PCR; TCRdb stores just in-frame clones and leaves some out. The sample has roughly 130,000 clones, roughly 91% seen once; the top ten hold more than 5%. The sequenced sample was blood, obtained from a patient whose treatment included radiotherapy and nephrectomy. These receptors all come from a woman between 65 and 79 years old with renal cell carcinoma. Both conserved end residues are part of each CDR3. A D gene is named only where the DNA matches it firmly. A clone size is listed for some rows: how often the clone was seen (once, few, many), or a class if it is expanded.

cdr3_aa: CASSTGVNSPLHF
cdr3_nt: TGTGCCAGCTCAACAGGGGTTAATTCACCCCTCCACTTT
clone_size: NA
d_call: TRBD1
j_call: TRBJ1-6
v_call: TRBV14

cdr3_aa: CAWSGTAQETQYF
cdr3_nt: TGTGCCTGGAGTGGGACAGCTCAAGAGACCCAGTACTTC
clone_size: NA
d_call: NA
j_call: TRBJ2-5
v_call: TRBV30

cdr3_aa: CATGGGTDTQYF
cdr3_nt: TGTGCCACAGGGGGGGGCACAGATACGCAGTATTTT
clone_size: NA
d_call: NA
j_call: TRBJ2-3
v_call: TRBV15

cdr3_aa: CASSEFPAGGMSSYNEQFF
cdr3_nt: TGCGCCAGCAGTGAGTTCCCAGCGGGGGGGATGAGCTCCTACAATGAGCAGTTCTTC
clone_size: NA
d_call: TRBD2
j_call: TRBJ2-1
v_call: TRBV10-2

cdr3_aa: CASSLAPAGGDPDTQYF
cdr3_nt: TGCGCCAGCAGCTTGGCCCCGGCGGGGGGGGACCCAGATACGCAGTATTTT
clone_size: NA
d_call: TRBD2
j_call: TRBJ2-3
v_call: TRBV5-1

cdr3_aa: CASSRTGVNEQFF
cdr3_nt: TGTGCCAGCAGTCGGACAGGGGTAAATGAGCAGTTCTTC
clone_size: NA
d_call: TRBD1
j_call: TRBJ2-1
v_call: TRBV6-5

cdr3_aa: CASSGQARNTGELFF
cdr3_nt: TGTGCCAGCAGCGGACAGGCCCGGAACACCGGGGAGCTGTTTTTT
clone_size: NA
d_call: TRBD1
j_call: TRBJ2-2
v_call: TRBV7-6

cdr3_aa: CASSPISGGSHNEQFF
cdr3_nt: TGTGCCAGCAGCCCCATTAGCGGGGGATCCCACAATGAGCAGTTCTTC
clone_size: few
d_call: TRBD2
j_call: TRBJ2-1
v_call: TRBV11-2

cdr3_aa: CASSQLIRERIYNEQFF
cdr3_nt: TGTGCCAGCAGCCAACTTATCAGGGAGAGGATCTACAATGAGCAGTTCTTC
clone_size: NA
d_call: NA
j_call: TRBJ2-1
v_call: TRBV11-3

cdr3_aa: CASSPGGTGELFF
cdr3_nt: TGTGCCAGCAGCCCGGGGGGCACCGGGGAGCTGTTTTTT
clone_size: once
d_call: TRBD2
j_call: TRBJ2-2
v_call: TRBV5-4

cdr3_aa: CASSLEGTGELFF
cdr3_nt: TGCGCCAGCAGCTTGGAGGGCACCGGGGAGCTGTTTTTT
clone_size: NA
d_call: NA
j_call: TRBJ2-2
v_call: TRBV5-1

cdr3_aa: CASSPIVGQGYTDTQYF
cdr3_nt: TGTGCCAGCTCACCAATTGTGGGACAGGGGTACACAGATACGCAGTATTTT
clone_size: NA
d_call: TRBD1
j_call: TRBJ2-3
v_call: TRBV18

cdr3_aa: CASSPGQNSPLHF
cdr3_nt: TGTGCCAGCTCACCGGGACAGAATTCACCCCTCCACTTT
clone_size: few
d_call: TRBD1
j_call: TRBJ1-6
v_call: TRBV18

cdr3_aa: CASSVSDRSNTEAFF
cdr3_nt: TGTGCCAGCAGCGTCTCGGACAGATCGAACACTGAAGCTTTCTTT
clone_size: NA
d_call: NA
j_call: TRBJ1-1
v_call: TRBV9

cdr3_aa: CASSLGGGHNKNTEAFF
cdr3_nt: TGCGCCAGCAGCTTGGGCGGGGGCCACAACAAGAACACTGAAGCTTTCTTT
clone_size: NA
d_call: NA
j_call: TRBJ1-1
v_call: TRBV5-1

cdr3_aa: CASSLWDRGSEAFF
cdr3_nt: TGTGCCAGCAGCTTGTGGGACAGGGGTTCTGAAGCTTTCTTT
clone_size: few
d_call: TRBD1
j_call: TRBJ1-1
v_call: TRBV5-4

cdr3_aa: CATGEGVTEAFF
cdr3_nt: TGTGCCACCGGGGAAGGGGTCACTGAAGCTTTCTTT
clone_size: NA
d_call: NA
j_call: TRBJ1-1
v_call: TRBV15

cdr3_aa: CAIGGDQETQYF
cdr3_nt: TGTGCCATCGGAGGGGACCAAGAGACCCAGTACTTC
clone_size: NA
d_call: NA
j_call: TRBJ2-5
v_call: TRBV10-3

cdr3_aa: CASSSLAGDNEQFF
cdr3_nt: TGTGCCAGCAGTTCGTTAGCAGGGGACAATGAGCAGTTCTTC
clone_size: once
d_call: NA
j_call: TRBJ2-1
v_call: TRBV7-2

cdr3_aa: CASRLKPATSTSADTIYF
cdr3_nt: TGTGCCAGTAGGCTCAAACCCGCTACGTCGACGTCAGCGGACACCATATATTTT
clone_size: NA
d_call: NA
j_call: TRBJ1-3
v_call: TRBV19